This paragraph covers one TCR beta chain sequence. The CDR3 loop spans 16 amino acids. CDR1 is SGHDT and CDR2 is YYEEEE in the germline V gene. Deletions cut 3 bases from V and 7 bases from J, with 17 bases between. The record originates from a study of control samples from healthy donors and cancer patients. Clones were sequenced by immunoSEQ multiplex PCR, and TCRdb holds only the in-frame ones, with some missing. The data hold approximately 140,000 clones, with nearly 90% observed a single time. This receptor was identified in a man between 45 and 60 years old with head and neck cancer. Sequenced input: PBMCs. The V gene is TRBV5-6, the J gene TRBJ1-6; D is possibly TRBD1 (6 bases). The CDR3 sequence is CASSSLGQSGNSPLHF. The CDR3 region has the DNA TGTGCCAGCAGCTCACTAGGACAGTCTGGAAATTCACCCCTCCACTTT.